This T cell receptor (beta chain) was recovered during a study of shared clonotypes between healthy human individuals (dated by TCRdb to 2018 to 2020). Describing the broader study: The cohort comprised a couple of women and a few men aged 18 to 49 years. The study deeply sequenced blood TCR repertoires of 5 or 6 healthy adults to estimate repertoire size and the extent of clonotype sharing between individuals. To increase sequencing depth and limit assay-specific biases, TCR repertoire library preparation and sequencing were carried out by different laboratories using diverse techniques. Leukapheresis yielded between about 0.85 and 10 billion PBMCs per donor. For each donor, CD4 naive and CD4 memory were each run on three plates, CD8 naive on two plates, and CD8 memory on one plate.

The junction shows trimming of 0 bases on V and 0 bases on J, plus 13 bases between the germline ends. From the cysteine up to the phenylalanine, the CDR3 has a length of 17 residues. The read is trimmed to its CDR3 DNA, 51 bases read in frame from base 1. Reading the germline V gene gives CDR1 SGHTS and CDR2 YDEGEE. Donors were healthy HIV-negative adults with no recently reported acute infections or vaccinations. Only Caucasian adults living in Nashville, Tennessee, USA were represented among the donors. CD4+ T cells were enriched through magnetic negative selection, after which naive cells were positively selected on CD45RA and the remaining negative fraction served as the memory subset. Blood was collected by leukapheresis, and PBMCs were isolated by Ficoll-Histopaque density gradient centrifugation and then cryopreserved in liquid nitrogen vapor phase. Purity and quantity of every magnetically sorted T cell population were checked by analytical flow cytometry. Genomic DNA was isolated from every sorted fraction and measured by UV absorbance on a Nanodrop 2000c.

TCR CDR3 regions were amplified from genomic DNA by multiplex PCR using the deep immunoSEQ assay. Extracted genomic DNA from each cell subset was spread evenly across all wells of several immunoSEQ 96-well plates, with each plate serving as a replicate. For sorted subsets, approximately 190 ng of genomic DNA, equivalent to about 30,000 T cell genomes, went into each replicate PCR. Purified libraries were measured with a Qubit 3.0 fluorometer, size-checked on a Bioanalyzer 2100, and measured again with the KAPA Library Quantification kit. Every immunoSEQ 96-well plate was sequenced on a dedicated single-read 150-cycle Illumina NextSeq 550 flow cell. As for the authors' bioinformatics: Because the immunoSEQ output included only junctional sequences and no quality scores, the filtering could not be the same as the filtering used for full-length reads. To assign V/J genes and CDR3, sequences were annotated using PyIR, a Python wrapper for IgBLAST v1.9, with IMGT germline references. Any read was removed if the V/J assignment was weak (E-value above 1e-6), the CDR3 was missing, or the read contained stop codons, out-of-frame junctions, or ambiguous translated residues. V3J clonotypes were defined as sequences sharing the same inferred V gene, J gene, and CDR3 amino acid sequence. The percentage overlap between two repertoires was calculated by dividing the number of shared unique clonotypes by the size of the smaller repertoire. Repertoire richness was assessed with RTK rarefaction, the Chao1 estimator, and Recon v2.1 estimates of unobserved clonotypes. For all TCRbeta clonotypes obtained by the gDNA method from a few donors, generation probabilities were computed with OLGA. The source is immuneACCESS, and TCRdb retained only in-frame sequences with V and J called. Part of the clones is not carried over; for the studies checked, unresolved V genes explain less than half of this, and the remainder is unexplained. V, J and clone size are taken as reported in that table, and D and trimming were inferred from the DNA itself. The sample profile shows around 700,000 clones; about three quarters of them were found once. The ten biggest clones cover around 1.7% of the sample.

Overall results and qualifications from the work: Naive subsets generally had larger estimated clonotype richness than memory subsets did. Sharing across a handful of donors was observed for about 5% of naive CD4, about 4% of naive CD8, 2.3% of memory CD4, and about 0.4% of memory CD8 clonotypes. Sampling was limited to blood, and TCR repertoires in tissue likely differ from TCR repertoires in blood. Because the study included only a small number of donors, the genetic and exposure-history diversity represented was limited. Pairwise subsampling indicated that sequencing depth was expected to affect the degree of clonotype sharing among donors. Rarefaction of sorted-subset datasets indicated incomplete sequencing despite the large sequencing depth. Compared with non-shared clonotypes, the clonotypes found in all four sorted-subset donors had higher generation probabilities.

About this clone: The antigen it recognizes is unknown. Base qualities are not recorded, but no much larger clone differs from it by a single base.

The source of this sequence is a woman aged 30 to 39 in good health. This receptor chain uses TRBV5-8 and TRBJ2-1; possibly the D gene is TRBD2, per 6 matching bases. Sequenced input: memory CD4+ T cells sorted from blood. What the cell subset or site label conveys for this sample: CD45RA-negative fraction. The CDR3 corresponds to CASSLAEGGRSYNEQFF. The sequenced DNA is TGTGCCAGCAGCTTGGCGGAGGGAGGACGCTCCTACAATGAGCAGTTCTTC.